This TCR beta chain is from a study of blood T cell repertoires in COVID-19. Libraries were prepared by immunoSEQ multiplex PCR; TCRdb keeps only in-frame clonotypes and omits some of them. The sample holds about 210,000 clones, 75% to 90% seen once. This CDR3 comprises 15 residues. V lost 5 bases and J 9 bases, leaving 22 bases between the germline ends. The germline gives CDR1 SGHVS, CDR2 FQNEAQ. Source material: peripheral blood. The V and J genes are TRBV7-8 and TRBJ1-1; D is undetermined. This clonotype was sampled from a woman in her thirties or forties with acute or convalescent COVID-19. CDR3 residues: CASSPTRTGPSKAFF. The CDR3 DNA reads as TGTGCCAGCAGCCCGACTCGGACTGGGCCGAGCAAAGCTTTCTTT.